The 17 T cell receptor beta chains below were found in one sample sequenced in a study of metastatic and nonmetastatic thyroid tumors. TCRdb reanalyzed the PCR reads with MiXCR. The data contain about 13,000 clones, around 25% of them seen just once; the ten biggest clones take up approximately 59%. All patients were untreated before thyroid surgery. Input material: blood. The receptors originated from a male donor with papillary thyroid cancer or a benign thyroid nodule (not recorded which). Some clones in this sample may be carry-over from other donors' samples.

This chain joins TRBV24-1 and TRBJ1-2; D gene uncertain. CDR3 length: 16 residues. Deletions cut 1 base from V and 2 bases from J, with 13 bases between. Per germline, CDR1 KGHDR and CDR2 SFDVKD. CDR3 residues: CATSDFPWEQNYGYTF. The CDR3 DNA reads TGTGCCACCAGTGATTTTCCGTGGGAGCAAAACTATGGCTACACCTTC.

In this sample, this clone turned up many times. The rearrangement links TRBV6-1 to TRBJ2-1, with D unclear. CDR1 and CDR2 from the germline V gene are MNHNS and SASEGT. V was pared by 7 bases and J by 5 bases, with 15 bases between. The CDR3 consists of 14 residues. This CDR3 is CASIPGGNDNEQFF. The CDR3 DNA reads TGTGCCAGCATTCCCGGCGGCAACGACAATGAGCAGTTCTTC.

This clone has a handful of counts. The rearrangement joins TRBV6-6 to TRBJ1-2; D perhaps matches TRBD1 (5 bases). Per germline, CDR1 MNHNY and CDR2 SVGAGI (reference sequence). This CDR3 is built from 16 residues. Trimming took off 2 bases at V and 2 bases at J, with 15 bases between the two ends. The CDR3 here is CASSYSRWGGNYGYTF. CDR3 nucleotides: TGTGCCAGCAGTTACAGCCGTTGGGGGGGGAACTATGGCTACACCTTC.

This clone occurred a few times. This chain links TRBV6-1 with TRBJ1-3, with D possibly being TRBD1 (5 bases). The CDR3 consists of 14 residues. V was pared by 7 bases and J by 4 bases, with 14 bases between. Per the germline V gene, CDR1 is MNHNS and CDR2 is SASEGT. Here the CDR3 reads CASTPGGYGNTIYF. CDR3 bases: TGTGCCAGCACCCCGGGGGGTTACGGAAACACCATATATTTT.

This chain uses TRBV20-1 with TRBJ1-1, with 8 bases lining up with TRBD1. Trimming cost V 4 bases and J 3 bases; bases outside gene matches: 4. Germline V gene lookup returns CDR1 DFQATT and CDR2 SNEGSKA (reference sequence). The CDR3 sequence is 13 residues long. The CDR3 reads CSATGQGHTEAFF. The CDR3, as DNA: TGCAGTGCTACTGGACAGGGCCACACTGAAGCTTTCTTT.

The V and J genes are TRBV4-1 and TRBJ1-5, with 10 bases that match TRBD1. Germline-derived CDR1 and CDR2 are MGHRA and YSYEKL. J was trimmed by 2 bases and V by 2 bases; bases with no gene match: 6. The CDR3 extends over 17 amino acids. CDR3 sequence: CASSQTPTGGRNQPQHF. The CDR3, as DNA: TGCGCCAGCAGCCAAACACCGACAGGGGGCCGCAATCAGCCCCAGCATTTT.

At least ten counts were recorded for this clone. The genes are TRBV7-2 and TRBJ2-1; a weak D match, TRBD1 (6 bases). The V end was cut by 5 bases, the J end by 9 bases, with 23 bases between. The CDR3 totals 16 residues. Germline V gives CDR1 SGHTA, CDR2 FQGNSA. The CDR3 DNA is TGTGCCAGCAGCCCCCGTTCCGGGACAAAGGTTCCTGAGCAGTTCTTC. Translated: CASSPRSGTKVPEQFF.

Here the CDR3 DNA reads TGCAGTGCTATAGGGACTAGCGGGCCTACCTACGAGCAGTACTTC. Its translation is CSAIGTSGPTYEQYF. The V and J genes are TRBV20-1 and TRBJ2-7, with 12 bases matching TRBD2. Trimming at V came to 4 bases and at J to 2 bases, leaving 6 bases not matched to a gene. The CDR3 totals 15 residues. Germline V gene lookup returns CDR1 DFQATT and CDR2 SNEGSKA (reference sequence).

This chain links TRBV7-2 with TRBJ2-5, with 8 bases aligning to TRBD2. The CDR3 runs 15 residues. Trimming at V came to 7 bases and at J to 10 bases, leaving 17 bases not matched to a gene. Germline CDR1 reads SGHTA; CDR2 reads FQGNSA. CDR3 region: CASIPGPGGGVSQYF. CDR3 bases: TGTGCCAGCATCCCAGGACCGGGAGGGGGGGTGAGCCAGTACTTC.

The chain links TRBV7-2 to TRBJ2-3; D is possibly TRBD2 (7 bases). The CDR3 loop spans 15 amino acids. Germline-derived CDR1 and CDR2 are SGHTA and FQGNSA. Trimming cost V 3 bases and J 5 bases, with 15 bases left between them. The CDR3 loop reads CASSFRGRAGDTQYF. The CDR3 nucleotides read TGTGCCAGCAGCTTTAGGGGGAGGGCAGGAGATACGCAGTATTTT.

This clone was counted between two and nine times. The chain combines TRBV6-1 with TRBJ2-2; D possibly corresponds to TRBD2 (6 bases). This CDR3 contains 13 residues. V was trimmed by 3 bases and J by 4 bases, leaving 6 bases between them. CDR1 and CDR2 (germline): MNHNS, SASEGT. CDR3 loop: CASSDGSTGELFF. In DNA, the CDR3 is TGTGCCAGCAGTGACGGGAGCACCGGGGAGCTGTTTTTT.

This clone was recorded many times. The chain links TRBV9 to TRBJ2-1, with D perhaps matching TRBD2 (7 bases). The CDR3 has 15 residues. The germline V and J ends were trimmed by 3 bases and 5 bases, with 15 bases remaining between them. Germline values: CDR1 SGDLS, CDR2 YYNGEE. CDR3 protein: CASSGGGLADNEQFF. The CDR3 DNA reads as TGTGCCAGCAGCGGAGGGGGGCTAGCGGACAATGAGCAGTTCTTC. Combining the CDR3 with reference TRBV9 and TRBJ2-1 gives the whole variable domain DSGVTQTPKHLITATGQRVTLRCSPRSGDLSVYWYQQSLDQGLQFLIQYYNGEERAKGNILERFSAQQFPDLHSELNLSSLELGDSALYFCASSGGGLADNEQFFGPGTRLTVL.

This clone was observed a few times. This chain connects TRBV2 to TRBJ1-2, with a possible D match to TRBD1 (5 bases). Trimming shortened V by 1 base and J by 4 bases, and 13 bases separated the two germline ends. From germline, CDR1 is SNHLY and CDR2 FYNNEI. The CDR3 contains 15 residues. The CDR3 reads CASSEERGGSYGYTF. The CDR3 DNA reads TGTGCCAGCAGTGAAGAAAGGGGCGGGAGCTATGGCTACACCTTC.

This clone occurred many times. The chain recombines TRBV18 with TRBJ1-4; D gene ambiguous. Per the germline V gene, CDR1 is KGHSH and CDR2 is LQKENI. V shed 0 bases and J shed 8 bases, with 10 bases lying between them. The CDR3 has 14 residues. The CDR3 region is CASSPPQLGEKLFF. The CDR3 DNA reads as TGTGCCAGCTCACCACCCCAGTTAGGAGAAAAACTGTTTTTT.

The chain employs TRBV20-1 and TRBJ1-5, with TRBD1 identical over 10 bases. The CDR3 is made up of 15 amino acids. V gave up 3 bases and J gave up 7 bases; unmatched junction bases: 9. CDR1 DFQATT and CDR2 SNEGSKA come from the germline V gene (reference sequence). The CDR3 protein is CSARKTGGAGQPQHF. Here the CDR3 DNA reads TGCAGTGCTAGGAAGACAGGGGGCGCGGGACAGCCCCAGCATTTT.

The chain uses TRBV5-5 and TRBJ2-2; no definite D call. From germline, CDR1 is SGHKS and CDR2 YYEKEE (reference sequence). The CDR3 is made up of 14 amino acids. V was pared by 6 bases and J by 0 bases, with 9 bases between. The CDR3 is CASTRSSNTGELFF. In DNA, the CDR3 is TGTGCCAGCACCCGGTCCTCGAACACCGGGGAGCTGTTTTTT.

The chain recombines TRBV20-1 with TRBJ1-2, with 7 bases fitting TRBD1. Germline loops: CDR1 DFQATT, CDR2 SNEGSKA (reference sequence). The CDR3 consists of 16 residues. The ends lost 6 bases at V and 1 base at J; junction bases unmatched: 14. The CDR3 is CSAPGQERTSNYGYTF. As DNA, the CDR3 is TGCAGTGCGCCCGGACAGGAGCGAACTAGTAACTATGGCTACACCTTC.